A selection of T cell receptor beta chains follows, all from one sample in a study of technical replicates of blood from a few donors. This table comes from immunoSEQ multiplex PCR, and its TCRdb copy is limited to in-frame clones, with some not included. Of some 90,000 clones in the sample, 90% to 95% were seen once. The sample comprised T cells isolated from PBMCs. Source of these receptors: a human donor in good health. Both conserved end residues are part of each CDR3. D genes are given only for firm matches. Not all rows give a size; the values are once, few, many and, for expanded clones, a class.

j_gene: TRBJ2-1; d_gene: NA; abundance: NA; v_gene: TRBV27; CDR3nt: TGTGCCAGCAGTTTATCCACAGTGCCAAATGAGCAGTTCTTC; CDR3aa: CASSLSTVPNEQFF
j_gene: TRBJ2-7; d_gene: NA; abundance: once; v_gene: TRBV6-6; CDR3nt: TGTGCCAGCAGTCTCGAGGTTATCTCCTACGAGCAGTACTTC; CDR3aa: CASSLEVISYEQYF
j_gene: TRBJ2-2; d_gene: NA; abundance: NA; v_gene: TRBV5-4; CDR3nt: TGTGCCAGCAGCTTTAACGGGATGAGCACCGGGGAGCTGTTTTTT; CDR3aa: CASSFNGMSTGELFF
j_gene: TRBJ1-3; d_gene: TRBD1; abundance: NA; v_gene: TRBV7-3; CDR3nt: TGTGCCAGCAGCTTAGGGACAGGGTCTTTAGGAAACACCATATATTTT; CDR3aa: CASSLGTGSLGNTIYF
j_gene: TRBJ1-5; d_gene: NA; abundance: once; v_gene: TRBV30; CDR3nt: TGTGCCTGGAACAGTGGGGGGAATCAGCCCCAGCATTTT; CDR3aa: CAWNSGGNQPQHF
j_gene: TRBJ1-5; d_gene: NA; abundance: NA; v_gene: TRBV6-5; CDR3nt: TGTGCCAGCAGTTACTCTAGAACTCAGCCCCAGCATTTT; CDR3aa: CASSYSRTQPQHF
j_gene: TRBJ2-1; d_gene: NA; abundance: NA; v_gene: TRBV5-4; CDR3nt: TGTGCCAGCAGTCGGCCGGGACTCCTATACAATGAGCAGTTCTTC; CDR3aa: CASSRPGLLYNEQFF
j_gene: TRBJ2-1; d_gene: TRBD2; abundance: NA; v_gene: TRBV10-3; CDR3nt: TGTGCCATCAGTTCCAGCCAATTACTAGCGGGAGGGCCGGAGAATCGCAATGAGCAGTTCTTC; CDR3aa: CAISSSQLLAGGPENRNEQFF
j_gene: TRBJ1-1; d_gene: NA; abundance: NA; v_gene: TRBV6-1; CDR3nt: TGTGCCAGCAGTCTTACGACACACGAAGCTTTCTTT; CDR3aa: CASSLTTHEAFF
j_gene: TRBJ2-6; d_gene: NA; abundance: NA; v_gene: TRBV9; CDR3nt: TGTGCCAGCAGCGTAGCCAGGGCCGATTTCTCTGGGGCCAACGTCCTGACTTTC; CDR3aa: CASSVARADFSGANVLTF
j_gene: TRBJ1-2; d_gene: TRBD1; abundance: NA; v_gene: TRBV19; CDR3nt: TGTGCCAGTAGTATTGGGGGACAGGGCAATGGCTACACCTTC; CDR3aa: CASSIGGQGNGYTF
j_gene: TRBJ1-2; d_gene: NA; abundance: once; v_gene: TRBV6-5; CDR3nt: TGTGCCAGCAGTTACTCGATTACCCAGGGGTGGTATGGCTACACCTTC; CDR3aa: CASSYSITQGWYGYTF
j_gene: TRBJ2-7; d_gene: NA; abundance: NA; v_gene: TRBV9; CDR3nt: TGTGCCAGCAGCGAAGACAGTCGGAGCTACGAGCAGTACTTC; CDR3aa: CASSEDSRSYEQYF
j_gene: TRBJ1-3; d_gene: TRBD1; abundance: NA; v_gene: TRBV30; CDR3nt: TGTGCCTGGAGTCGGGGGACAGGGGTAGTCTCTGGAAACACCATATATTTT; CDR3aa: CAWSRGTGVVSGNTIYF
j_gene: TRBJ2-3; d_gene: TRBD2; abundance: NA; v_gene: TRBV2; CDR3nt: TGTGCCACCTCGGGACTAGCGGGAAAAAGTGAGAGGACAGATACGCAGTATTTT; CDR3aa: CATSGLAGKSERTDTQYF
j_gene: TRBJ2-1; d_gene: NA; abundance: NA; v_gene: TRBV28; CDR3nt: TGTGCCAGCAGATTAACAGGGACGGATGAGCAGTTCTTC; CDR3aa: CASRLTGTDEQFF
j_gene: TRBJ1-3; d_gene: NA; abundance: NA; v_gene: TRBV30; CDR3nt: TGTGCCTGGAGTGTACTACCTCGCTCTGGAAACACCATATATTTT; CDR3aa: CAWSVLPRSGNTIYF
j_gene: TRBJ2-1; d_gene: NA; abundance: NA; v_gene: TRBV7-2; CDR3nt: TGTGCCAGCAGCTTAGCGGGAGTTGGGCACAATGAGCAGTTCTTC; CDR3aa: CASSLAGVGHNEQFF
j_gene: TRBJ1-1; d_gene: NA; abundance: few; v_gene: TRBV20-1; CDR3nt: TGCAGTGCTATAGGGGGGGGAGCTTTCTTT; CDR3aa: CSAIGGGAFF
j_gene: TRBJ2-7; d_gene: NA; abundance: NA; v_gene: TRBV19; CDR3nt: TGTGCCAGTAGTACCGGACACCGAAACGAGCAGTACTTC; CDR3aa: CASSTGHRNEQYF
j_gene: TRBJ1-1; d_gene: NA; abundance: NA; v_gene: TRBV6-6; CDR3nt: TGTGCCAGCAGTTACTCGACATCCTGGAACACTGAAGCTTTCTTT; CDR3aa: CASSYSTSWNTEAFF
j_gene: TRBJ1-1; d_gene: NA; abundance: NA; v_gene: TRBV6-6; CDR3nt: TGTGCCAGCAGTGTTCCGGGACATATCATGAACACTGAAGCTTTCTTT; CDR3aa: CASSVPGHIMNTEAFF
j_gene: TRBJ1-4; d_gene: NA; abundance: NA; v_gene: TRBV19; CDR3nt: TGTGCCAGTAGCTCACCGACAGAAATAGGAATAGTGGGTGAAAAACTGTTTTTT; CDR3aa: CASSSPTEIGIVGEKLFF
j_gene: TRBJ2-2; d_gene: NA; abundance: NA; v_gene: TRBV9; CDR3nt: TGTGCCAGCAGCCCCACAGGGAACACCGGGGAGCTGTTTTTT; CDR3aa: CASSPTGNTGELFF
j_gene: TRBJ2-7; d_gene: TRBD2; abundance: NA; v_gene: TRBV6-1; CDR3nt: TGTGCCAGCAGTGTGTTAGGACTAGCGACGACCTACGAGCAGTACTTC; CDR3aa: CASSVLGLATTYEQYF
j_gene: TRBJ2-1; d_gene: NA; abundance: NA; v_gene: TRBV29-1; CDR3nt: TGCAGCGCTACCCACAATGAGCAGTTCTTC; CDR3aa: CSATHNEQFF
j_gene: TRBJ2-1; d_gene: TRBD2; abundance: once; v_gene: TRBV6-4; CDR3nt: TGTGCCAGCAGTGACTCTAGCGGGGGTTCAGATGAGCAGTTCTTC; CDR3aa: CASSDSSGGSDEQFF
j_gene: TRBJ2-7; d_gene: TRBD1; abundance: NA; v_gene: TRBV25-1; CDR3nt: TGTGCCAGCAGTGAATATGGAATGGACAGGGTCCACGAGCAGTACTTC; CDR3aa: CASSEYGMDRVHEQYF
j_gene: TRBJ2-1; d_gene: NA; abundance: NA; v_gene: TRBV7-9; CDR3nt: TGTGCCAGCAGCTTAGCCCAGGGCCGAAACTCCACGCAGTTCTTC; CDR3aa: CASSLAQGRNSTQFF
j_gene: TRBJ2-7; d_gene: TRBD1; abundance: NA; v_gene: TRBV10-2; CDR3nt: TGCGCCAGCACGGCAACATCAGGGGGCTACGAGCAGTACTTC; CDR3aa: CASTATSGGYEQYF
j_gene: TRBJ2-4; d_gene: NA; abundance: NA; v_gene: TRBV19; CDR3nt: TGTGCCAGTAGTACTAGCGCGCTGGCCAAAAACATTCAGTACTTC; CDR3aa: CASSTSALAKNIQYF
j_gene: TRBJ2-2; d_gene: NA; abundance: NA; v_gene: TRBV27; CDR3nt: TGTGCCAGCAGTCTCCCCCCCTCAAGGGCGGGACCAGACCCCGGGGAGCTGTTTTTT; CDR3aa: CASSLPPSRAGPDPGELFF
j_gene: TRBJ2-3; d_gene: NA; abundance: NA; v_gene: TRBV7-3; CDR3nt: TGTGCCAGCAGCACGACATTCGGTACGCAGTATTTT; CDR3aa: CASSTTFGTQYF
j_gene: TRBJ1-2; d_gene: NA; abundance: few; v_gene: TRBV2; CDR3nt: TGTGCCAGCAGTGAGAGCGGCTATGGCTACACCTTC; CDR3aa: CASSESGYGYTF
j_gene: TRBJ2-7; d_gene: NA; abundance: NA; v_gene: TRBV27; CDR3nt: TGTGCCAGCAGTTCGGGATCGGGCGAGCAGTACTTC; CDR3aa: CASSSGSGEQYF
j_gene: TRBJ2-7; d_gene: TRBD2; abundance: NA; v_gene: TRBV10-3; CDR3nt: TGTGCCATCAGTGAACTAGCGGGAGGACACGAGCAGTACTTC; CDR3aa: CAISELAGGHEQYF
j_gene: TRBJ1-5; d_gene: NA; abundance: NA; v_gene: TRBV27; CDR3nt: TGTGCCAGCGGCGGTAAGGGGTACCAGCCCCAGCATTTT; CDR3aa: CASGGKGYQPQHF
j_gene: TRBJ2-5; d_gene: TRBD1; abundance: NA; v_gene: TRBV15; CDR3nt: TGTGCCACCAGCAGAATTGTACAGGGGGTGGGAGAGACCCAGTACTTC; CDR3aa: CATSRIVQGVGETQYF
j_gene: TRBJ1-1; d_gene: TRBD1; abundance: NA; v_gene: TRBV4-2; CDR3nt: TGTGCCAGCAGCCAACTAGGGACAGGGAACACTGAAGCTTTCTTT; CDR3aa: CASSQLGTGNTEAFF
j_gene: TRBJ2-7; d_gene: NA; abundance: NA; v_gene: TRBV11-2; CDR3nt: TGTGCCAGCATGACTACACTCCACTACGAGCAGTACTTC; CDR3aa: CASMTTLHYEQYF
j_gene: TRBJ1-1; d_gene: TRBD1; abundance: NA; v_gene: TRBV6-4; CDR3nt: TGTGCCAGCAGTCAGGGGGCGGGTACTGAAGCTTTCTTT; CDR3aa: CASSQGAGTEAFF
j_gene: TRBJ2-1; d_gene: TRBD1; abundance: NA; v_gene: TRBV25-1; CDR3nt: TGTGCCAGCCGAAACCAACAGGGGGCCGGGGGTAATGAGCAGTTCTTC; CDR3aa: CASRNQQGAGGNEQFF
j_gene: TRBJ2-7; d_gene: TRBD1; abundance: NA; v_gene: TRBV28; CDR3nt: TGTGCCAGCGGGGACAGGTATAACTACGAGCAGTACTTC; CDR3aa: CASGDRYNYEQYF
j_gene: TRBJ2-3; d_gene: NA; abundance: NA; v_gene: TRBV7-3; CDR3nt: TGTGCCAGCAGCACAGGTCGAACAGATACGCAGTATTTT; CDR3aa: CASSTGRTDTQYF
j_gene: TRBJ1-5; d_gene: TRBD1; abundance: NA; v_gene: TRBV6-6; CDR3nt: TGTGCCAGCAGCCTGAGGGGGCAGGATCAGCCCCAGCATTTT; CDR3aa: CASSLRGQDQPQHF
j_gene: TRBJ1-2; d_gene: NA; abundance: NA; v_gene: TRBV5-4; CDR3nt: TGTGCCAGCAGCCTCACAGGGAGAGATGGCTACACCTTC; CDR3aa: CASSLTGRDGYTF
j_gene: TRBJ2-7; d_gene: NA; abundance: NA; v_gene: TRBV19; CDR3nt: TGTGCCAGTAGCTTTTCCGGGGGCTCCTACGAGCAGTACTTC; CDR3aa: CASSFSGGSYEQYF
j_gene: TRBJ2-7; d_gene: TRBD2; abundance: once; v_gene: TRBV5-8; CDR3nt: TGTGCCAGCACTTCTGGGGGGGGCTCCTACGAGCAGTACTTC; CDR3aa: CASTSGGGSYEQYF
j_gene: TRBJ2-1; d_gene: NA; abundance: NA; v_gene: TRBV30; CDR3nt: TGTGCCTGGACACTAGCCCTCGGTGAGCAGTTCTTC; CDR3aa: CAWTLALGEQFF
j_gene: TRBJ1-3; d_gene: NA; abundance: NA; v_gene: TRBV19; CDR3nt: TGTGCCAGTAGTATTCTTAACTCTGGAAACACCATATATTTT; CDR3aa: CASSILNSGNTIYF
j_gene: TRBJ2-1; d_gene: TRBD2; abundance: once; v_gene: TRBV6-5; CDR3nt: TGTGCCAGCTCGGTAGCGGGTTACAATGAGCAGTTCTTC; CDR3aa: CASSVAGYNEQFF
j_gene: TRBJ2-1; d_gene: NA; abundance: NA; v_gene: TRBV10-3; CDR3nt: TGTGCCATCAGTGACAAAGAGAATGAGCAGTTCTTC; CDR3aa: CAISDKENEQFF
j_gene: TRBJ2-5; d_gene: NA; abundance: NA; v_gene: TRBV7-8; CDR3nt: TGTGCCAGCAGCCTTCTTGGATCTCTGAGGGAGACCCAGTACTTC; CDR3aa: CASSLLGSLRETQYF
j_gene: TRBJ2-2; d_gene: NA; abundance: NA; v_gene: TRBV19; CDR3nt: TGTGCCAGTACCGACTGGAACACCGGGGAGCTGTTTTTT; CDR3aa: CASTDWNTGELFF
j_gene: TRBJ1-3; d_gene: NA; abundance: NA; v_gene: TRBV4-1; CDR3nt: TGCGCCAGCAGCCAAGTCCCCAATGGAAACACCATATATTTT; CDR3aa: CASSQVPNGNTIYF